Described below is a single T cell receptor beta chain sequence and its context. Its antigen target is currently unknown. At one end the junction does not follow the germline gene, possibly because of a read error. Its CDR3 holds 16 amino acids, cysteine through phenylalanine. The kept DNA is CDR3 alone, 48 bases in frame from the first base. CDR1 SGHAT and CDR2 FQNNGV are derived from the germline V gene. This entry belongs to a study of blood T cells in healthy people across ages (dated by TCRdb to the mid-2010s). Notes on the research overall: In model experiments, template switching captured about one uniquely barcoded TCR beta cDNA molecule for every two T cells. Age-related changes in TCR beta repertoire diversity were measured in the study by deep sequencing normalized with unique cDNA molecular identifiers. Donors were grouped into four age groups: young (average roughly 17 years), middle-aged (around 39), aged (about 59) and long-lived (approximately 75). To avoid experimental bias, donors of different ages were randomly spread across the sequencing lanes. The study analyzed two additional independent replicas of 1 million unique cDNA reads from the same blood draw for two donors, one aged 18 to 30 and one aged 80 or older.

Systemically healthy Caucasian individuals from Russia, some 38 in total and aged about 6 to 95 years, were included as donors. Each donor gave ten milliliters of peripheral blood, collected into EDTA-treated Vacutainer tubes. PBMCs were isolated by Ficoll-Paque density-gradient centrifugation, with at least 6 million obtained per sample. Trizol reagent was used to extract total RNA from the PBMCs, yielding at least 6 micrograms per sample. Naive CD45RAhigh/CD27high T cell percentages were measured by flow cytometry on a PBMC aliquot from every donor. What the work shows at the level of the full study, not this receptor alone: Estimates of total diversity based on one million sequenced T cells were considered lower bounds and underestimates. Since profiling was done on bulk unsorted PBMCs, naive and antigen-experienced compartments could not be conclusively compared. The percentage of naive T cells measured by flow cytometry correlated strongly with observed TCR beta diversity. As age increased, observed TCR beta diversity per million T cells dropped in a roughly linear way, and a significant reduction was already evident by age 40. Because donor CMV infection status was unknown, age-related changes in expanded clonotypes were potentially confounded. The long-lived group showed more naive CD4+ T cells, fewer expanded clones and increased TCR diversity than the aged group, suggesting age selection.

The method was 5' RACE. The sample was run on an Illumina HiSeq 2500. A second PCR of about 7 to 12 cycles was run with a J-beta primer mix and a sample-barcoded 5' primer. A unique molecular identifier was introduced onto each TCR beta cDNA molecule by a template-switch 5' adaptor carrying 12 random nucleotides. At least 2.5 million CDR3-containing paired-end reads were obtained from each sample. First-strand cDNA was synthesized from all RNA with the Mint cDNA synthesis kit, primed by a TRBC-specific oligonucleotide. Following uracil-DNA glycosylase treatment, a first 18-cycle PCR with universal primers M1SS and BC2_uni_R was performed on all cDNA. The original methods were these. For normalization, 1 million high-quality reads were randomly selected from each sample, with every read carrying a distinct molecular identifier. Instead of being binned into consensus sequences, reads that shared molecular identifiers were thrown out. MiTCR, run with a Q25 quality threshold and the strictest error-elimination algorithm, handled CDR3 identification, clonotype clustering and error correction. A nonparametric unseen species model with Euler transformation was used to estimate lower-bound total TCR beta diversity. TCRdb trimmed the raw reads at Q25, called clones with MiXCR and kept productive beta chains. Rows matching on CDR3 protein sequence are summarized as one entry with the most common DNA and genes. The V and J calls were determined by TCRdb, not by the authors. Recorded for this sample are just under 900,000 distinct CDR3 sequences; around 28% of them occurred a single time. The leading ten clones occupy roughly a sixth of the sample.

The sequence was collected from a woman older than 75 in good health. The material sequenced was blood. The chain was built from TRBV11-2 and TRBJ2-1; a stretch of 15 junction bases matches TRBD2. Here the CDR3 is given as CASSGRLGLAGGSGVF. The DNA sequence reads TGTGCCAGCAGCGGGCGCCTGGGACTAGCGGGGGGATCGGGGGTCTTC.